This paragraph covers one T cell receptor (beta chain) sequence. No antigen is known for it. No much larger clone exists at a distance of one base, and base qualities are not known. This sample is drawn from a study of shared clonotypes between healthy human individuals (dated by TCRdb to between 2020 and 2021). With respect to the entire study: A couple of women and a few men aged 18 to 49 years were included in the cohort. The study deeply sequenced blood TCR repertoires of about five healthy adults to estimate repertoire size and the extent of clonotype sharing between individuals. For each donor, three plates each were used for CD4 naive and CD4 memory, two plates were used for CD8 naive, and one plate was used for CD8 memory. Leukapheresis yielded between about 0.85 and 9 billion PBMCs per donor. To increase sequencing depth and limit assay-specific biases, different laboratories used diverse techniques to prepare libraries and sequence TCR repertoires.

Including the terminal cysteine and phenylalanine, the CDR3 comprises 17 residues. The kept DNA is CDR3 alone, 51 bases in frame from the first base. CDR1 and CDR2 were assigned from the germline V gene as ENHRY and SYGVKD. The junction shows trimming of 2 bases on V and 6 bases on J, and the gene matches do not reach 12 bases of it. What the research found in general, with its limitations: Because the study included only a small number of donors, the genetic and exposure-history diversity represented was limited. Pairwise subsampling indicated that sequencing depth was expected to affect the degree of clonotype sharing among donors. Clonotypes shared by all four sorted-subset donors showed higher generation probabilities than non-shared clonotypes. Larger estimated clonotype richness was generally found for naive subsets than for memory subsets. Around 5.4% of naive CD4, 3% to 4% of naive CD8, 2.3% of memory CD4, and 0.35% to 0.5% of memory CD8 clonotypes were shared across several donors. Rarefaction of sorted-subset datasets indicated incomplete sequencing despite the large sequencing depth. Sampling was restricted to blood, and TCR repertoires in tissues likely differ from the TCR repertoires found in blood.

Using the deep immunoSEQ assay, multiplex PCR amplified TCR CDR3 regions from genomic DNA. Extracted genomic DNA from each cell subset was distributed evenly across all wells of several immunoSEQ 96-well plates, and each plate was treated as a replicate. For sorted subsets, 150 to 250 ng genomic DNA, equal to 25,000 to 35,000 T cell genomes, was loaded into each replicate PCR. Purified libraries were quantified with a Qubit 3.0 fluorometer, sized on a Bioanalyzer 2100, and re-quantified with the KAPA Library Quantification kit. Each immunoSEQ 96-well plate was sequenced on its own single-read 150-cycle Illumina NextSeq 550 flow cell. From the authors' description of their analysis: The immunoSEQ output contained only junctional sequences without quality scores, so filtering could not match that applied to full-length reads. Sequences were annotated with PyIR, a Python wrapper for IgBLAST v1.9, using IMGT germline references to assign V/J genes and CDR3. Reads with weak V/J assignments (E-value above 1e-6), missing CDR3, stop codons, out-of-frame junctions, or ambiguous translated residues were removed. A V3J clonotype was defined by an identical inferred V gene, J gene, and CDR3 amino acid sequence. Percentage overlap between repertoires was computed as shared unique clonotypes divided by the size of the smaller repertoire. RTK rarefaction, the Chao1 estimator, and Recon v2.1 estimates of unobserved clonotypes were used to assess repertoire richness. For all TCRbeta clonotypes obtained by the gDNA method from a few donors, generation probabilities were computed with OLGA. Here the immuneACCESS table is served through TCRdb, limited to in-frame sequences with V and J called. Missing clones are a known gap in these copies; in checked studies unresolved V genes cover under half, and the rest lacks a known reason. V and J calls and clone size come straight from that table; D and trimming were deduced from the DNA. The sample data list just over 2,000,000 clones, and approximately 95% of these were observed just once. Around 1.1% of the sample belongs to the ten largest clones.

For the CD8 naive samples, CD45RO-negative cells were positively selected for CCR7, yielding a CD45RA+CCR7+ population from which TemRA cells were excluded. The donors were healthy, HIV-negative adults with no recently reported acute infections or vaccinations. Every donor was a Caucasian adult living in Nashville, Tennessee, USA. Blood was collected by leukapheresis, and PBMCs were isolated by Ficoll-Histopaque density gradient centrifugation and then cryopreserved in liquid nitrogen vapor phase. Analytical flow cytometry was used to check the purity and quantity of every magnetically sorted T cell population. From each sorted fraction, genomic DNA was isolated and quantified by UV absorbance on a Nanodrop 2000c.

Sequenced sample: naive CD8+ T cells sorted from blood. What this sample's cell subset or site label stands for: CD45RA+CCR7+. The source of this sequence is a man between 18 and 29 years old in good health. The chain is encoded by TRBV10-3 joined to TRBJ2-2; 7 bases in between match TRBD2. CDR3 loop: CAISEQKVRAGSGELFF. The DNA reads TGTGCCATCAGTGAGCAGAAAGTTCGAGCGGGGTCCGGGGAGCTGTTTTTT.